Sequencing of this T cell receptor (beta chain) was carried out in a study of T cell responses to AZD1222 COVID-19 vaccine. Repertoires were generated with immunoSEQ multiplex PCR, while TCRdb's copy carries only in-frame clones and drops some. The sample records about 130,000 clones, around 90% being singletons. The input for sequencing was peripheral blood, taken on day 0 of MenACWY control vaccination. The TCR originated in an adult in good health.

This CDR3 reads CASSQDRGTVPSPLHF. CDR3 sequence (DNA): TGCGCCAGCAGCCAAGATCGAGGGACAGTCCCTTCACCCCTCCACTTT. The chain joins TRBV4-1 to TRBJ1-6; 7 nucleotides align to TRBD1. The CDR3 runs to 16 residues. V was pared by 0 bases and J by 9 bases, with 8 bases of the junction left unmatched. Germline-derived CDR1 and CDR2 are MGHRA and YSYEKL.